These 17 T cell receptor beta chains originate from one sample sequenced in a study of blood T cells in healthy people across ages. For the second PCR, which ran for about 7 to 11 cycles, a sample-barcoded 5' primer and a J-beta primer mix were used. TCRdb passed the 5' RACE reads through MiXCR, listing each CDR3 protein once. The sample yields hundreds of thousands of distinct CDR3 sequences, roughly 60% seen once. Sequenced: blood. The origin of the receptors is a man aged 25 to 45 in good health.

This clonotype has just one count. V and J are TRBV15 and TRBJ1-2; D unresolved. The germline V and J ends were trimmed by 0 bases and 7 bases, with 12 bases remaining between them. CDR1 and CDR2 (germline): LNHNV, YYDKDF (reference sequence). The CDR3 totals 14 residues. CDR3 loop: CATSREATGPGYTF. The CDR3 region has the DNA TGTGCCACCAGCAGAGAGGCGACGGGTCCTGGCTACACCTTC.

The J gene is TRBJ1-5, the V gene TRBV20-1; no clear D. Trimming left V 3 bases short and J 0 bases short, with 9 bases between. Germline V gene lookup returns CDR1 DFQATT and CDR2 SNEGSKA (reference sequence). The CDR3 is 14 amino acids. The CDR3 loop reads CSAREGFSNQPQHF. DNA for the CDR3: TGCAGTGCTAGGGAAGGGTTTAGCAATCAGCCCCAGCATTTT.

The rearrangement joins TRBV9 to TRBJ2-4, with D hard to call. The end of the DNA fits TRBJ2-7 better, so the J call may be wrong. CDR1 is SGDLS, CDR2 YYNGEE, per germline. The CDR3 contains 14 residues. The CDR3 loop is CASSPFAASYEQYF. The DNA of the CDR3 is TGTGCCAGCAGCCCTTTCGCGGCCTCCTACGAGCAGTACTTC.

This chain connects TRBV20-1 to TRBJ2-7; D not certain. Germline CDR1 reads DFQATT; CDR2 reads SNEGSKA (reference sequence). This CDR3 is 10 amino acids long. CDR3 residues: CRALDHEQYF. As DNA, the CDR3 is TGCAGGGCTTTGGACCACGAGCAGTACTTC.

This clonotype was seen just once. The chain combines TRBV2 with TRBJ2-1; no reliable D call. This CDR3 region has 13 residues. CDR1 is SNHLY, CDR2 FYNNEI, per germline. V was shortened by 3 bases and J by 10 bases, with 13 bases between the two germline ends. The CDR3 protein is CASSEYITREQFF. The CDR3 coding sequence is TGTGCCAGCAGTGAGTATATTACGAGGGAGCAGTTCTTC.

The V and J genes are TRBV28 and TRBJ1-5; unclear D gene. The germline V gene has CDR1 MDHEN and CDR2 SYDVKM. The CDR3 runs 12 residues. Trimming took off 5 bases at V and 4 bases at J, with 6 bases between the two ends. The CDR3 loop is CASSIQNQPQHF. The CDR3 DNA sequence: TGTGCCAGCAGTATTCAGAATCAGCCCCAGCATTTT.

The chain joins TRBV7-9 to TRBJ2-1; TRBD1 is a possible D gene (7 bases). CDR3 length: 15 residues. V lost 5 bases and J 6 bases, leaving 17 bases between the germline ends. Germline lookup yields CDR1 SEHNR and CDR2 FQNEAQ (reference sequence). The CDR3 sequence: CASSAPGGRFNEQFF. The DNA for the CDR3 is TGTGCCAGCAGCGCCCCAGGGGGGCGGTTCAATGAGCAGTTCTTC. Looking up the rest from reference TRBV7-9 and TRBJ2-1 gives the full variable domain: DTGVSQNPRHKITKRGQNVTFRCDPISEHNRLYWYRQTLGQGPEFLTYFQNEAQLEKSRLLSDRFSAERPKGSFSTLEIQRTEQGDSAMYLCASSAPGGRFNEQFFGPGTRLTVL.

This clonotype was found a few times. The chain employs TRBV7-2 and TRBJ1-2; 7 positions match TRBD1. This CDR3 is built from 14 residues. CDR1 and CDR2 (germline): SGHTA, FQGNSA. Unmatched junction bases numbered 3, after V lost 1 base and J lost 4 bases. CDR3 residues: CASSLVPGGYGYTF. The CDR3 bases are TGTGCCAGCAGCTTAGTACCAGGGGGCTATGGCTACACCTTC. Together with reference TRBV7-2 and TRBJ1-2, the CDR3 gives the full variable domain: GAGVSQSPSNKVTEKGKDVELRCDPISGHTALYWYRQSLGQGLEFLIYFQGNSAPDKSGLPSDRFSAERTGGSVSTLTIQRTQQEDSAVYLCASSLVPGGYGYTFGSGTRLTVV.

The V call is TRBV28, the J call TRBJ2-7; 10 bases are shared with TRBD1. Germline-derived CDR1 and CDR2 are MDHEN and SYDVKM. This CDR3 spans 15 amino acids. J was trimmed by 3 bases and V by 6 bases; bases with no gene match: 8. The CDR3 loop reads CASRPGQGSNYEQYF. CDR3 sequence (DNA): TGTGCCAGCAGGCCGGGACAGGGGTCGAACTACGAGCAGTACTTC.

This clonotype was seen once. The chain recombines TRBV6-1 with TRBJ2-4, with 8 bases identical to TRBD1. V gave up 8 bases and J gave up 6 bases; unmatched junction bases: 6. The CDR3 totals 13 residues. Germline CDR1 reads MNHNS; CDR2 reads SASEGT. The CDR3 spells CASCRDRLNIQYF. As DNA, the CDR3 is TGTGCCAGCTGCAGGGACAGGCTAAACATTCAGTACTTC.

This clonotype was found once. The V and J genes are TRBV28 and TRBJ2-7; 10 positions agree with TRBD1. This CDR3 contains 16 residues. CDR1 is MDHEN, CDR2 SYDVKM, per germline. V was pared by 5 bases and J by 7 bases, with 14 bases of the junction left unmatched. The CDR3 bases are TGTGCCAGCAGTCCACATCCCGGACAGGGGGATGGGGAGCAGTACTTC. It translates to CASSPHPGQGDGEQYF.

V and J are TRBV11-2 and TRBJ1-1, with D maybe TRBD1 (6 bases). Trimming removed 6 bases from V and 8 bases from J, with 19 bases in between. CDR1 is SGHAT, CDR2 FQNNGV, per germline. This CDR3 comprises 14 residues. CDR3 sequence (DNA): TGTGCCAGCAGGTCGTACAGGGACTCCGCGGAAGCTTTCTTT. Its protein is CASRSYRDSAEAFF.

The chain joins TRBV20-1 to TRBJ1-5; 7 bases fit TRBD1. Per germline, CDR1 DFQATT and CDR2 SNEGSKA (reference sequence). With V trimmed by 6 bases and J by 5 bases, 16 bases remained unmatched. The CDR3 is 16 amino acids. This chain's CDR3 is CSAISNPRQGHQPQHF. The CDR3 nucleotides are TGCAGTGCCATTTCAAACCCGAGACAGGGACATCAGCCCCAGCATTTT.

V usage is TRBV7-2 and J usage is TRBJ1-1, with TRBD1 identical over 8 bases. With 5 bases clipped from V and 4 bases from J, the junction kept 15 bases outside the gene matches. The CDR3 totals 17 residues. The germline CDR1 and CDR2 sequences are SGHTA and FQGNSA. CDR3 coding DNA: TGTGCCAGCAGCACCTGGACAGGGAATAGGTTTGGCACTGAAGCTTTCTTT. Its protein is CASSTWTGNRFGTEAFF. Combining the CDR3 with reference TRBV7-2 and TRBJ1-1 gives the whole variable domain GAGVSQSPSNKVTEKGKDVELRCDPISGHTALYWYRQSLGQGLEFLIYFQGNSAPDKSGLPSDRFSAERTGGSVSTLTIQRTQQEDSAVYLCASSTWTGNRFGTEAFFGQGTRLTVV.

The chain links TRBV29-1 to TRBJ2-7; 11 bases are a match to TRBD2. The germline gives CDR1 SQVTM, CDR2 ANQGSEA. The V segment lost 4 bases and the J segment 4 bases; nucleotides outside the gene matches: 6. The CDR3 is 14 residues long. Here the CDR3 DNA reads TGCAGCGTTGTCGGGGTAGCGGGAGGGTACGAGCAGTACTTC. Amino acids: CSVVGVAGGYEQYF.

J is TRBJ1-2 and V is TRBV20-1, with TRBD1 identical over 7 bases. The V gene end was trimmed by 1 base and the J gene end by 7 bases; junction bases not matched to a gene: 12. Per the germline V gene, CDR1 is DFQATT and CDR2 is SNEGSKA (reference sequence). The CDR3 length is 15 residues. The CDR3 is CSARVPGRGEAGYTF. Written as DNA, the CDR3 is TGCAGTGCTAGAGTCCCCGGCAGGGGGGAGGCTGGCTACACCTTC.

This clonotype was counted many times. The rearrangement joins TRBV7-2 to TRBJ2-7, with D possibly TRBD1 on 6 matching bases. The germline V and J ends were trimmed by 2 bases and 3 bases, with 14 bases remaining between them. The CDR3 sequence is 15 residues long. The V gene's germline CDR1 is SGHTA and CDR2 FQGNSA. The CDR3 reads CASSLNRGQNYEQYF. In DNA form, the CDR3 reads TGTGCCAGCAGCTTAAATCGCGGACAGAACTACGAGCAGTACTTC.